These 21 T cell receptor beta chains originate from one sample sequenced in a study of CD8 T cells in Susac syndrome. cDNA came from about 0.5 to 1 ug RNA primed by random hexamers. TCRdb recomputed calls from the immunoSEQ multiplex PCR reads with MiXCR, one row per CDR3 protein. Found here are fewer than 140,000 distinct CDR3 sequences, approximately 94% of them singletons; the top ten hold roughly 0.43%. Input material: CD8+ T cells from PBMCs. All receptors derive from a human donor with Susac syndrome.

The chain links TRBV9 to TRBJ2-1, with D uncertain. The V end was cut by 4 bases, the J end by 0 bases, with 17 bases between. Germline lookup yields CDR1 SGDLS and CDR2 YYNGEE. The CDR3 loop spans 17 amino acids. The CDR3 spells CASSPIYGSSSYNEQFF. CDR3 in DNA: TGTGCCAGCAGCCCAATCTACGGGTCGAGCTCCTACAATGAGCAGTTCTTC.

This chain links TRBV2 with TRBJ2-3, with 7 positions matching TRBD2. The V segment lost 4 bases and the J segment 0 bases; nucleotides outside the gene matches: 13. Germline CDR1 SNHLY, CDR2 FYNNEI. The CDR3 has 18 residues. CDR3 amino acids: CASSVTGTISTSTDTQYF. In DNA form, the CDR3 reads TGTGCCAGCAGTGTAACCGGGACTATATCAACTAGCACAGATACGCAGTATTTT.

In DNA, the CDR3 is TGCAGTGCTATAAAGGGGTTAGCGGGGTCCTCCTACGAGCAGTACTTC. It translates to CSAIKGLAGSSYEQYF. J is TRBJ2-7 and V is TRBV20-1, with 8 positions matching TRBD2. Trimming cost V 4 bases and J 0 bases; bases outside gene matches: 11. CDR3 length: 16 amino acids. From germline, CDR1 is DFQATT and CDR2 SNEGSKA (reference sequence).

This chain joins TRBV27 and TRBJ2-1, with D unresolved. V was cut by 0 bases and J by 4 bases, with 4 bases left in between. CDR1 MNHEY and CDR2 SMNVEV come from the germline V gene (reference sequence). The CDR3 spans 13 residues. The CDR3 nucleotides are TGTGCCAGCAGTTTATCCGAGTACAATGAGCAGTTCTTC. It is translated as CASSLSEYNEQFF.

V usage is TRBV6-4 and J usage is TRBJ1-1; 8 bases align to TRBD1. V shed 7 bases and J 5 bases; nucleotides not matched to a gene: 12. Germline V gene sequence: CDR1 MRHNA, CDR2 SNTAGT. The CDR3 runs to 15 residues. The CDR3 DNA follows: TGTGCCAGCAAGGACAGGGATGGATTAGGGACTGAAGCTTTCTTT. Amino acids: CASKDRDGLGTEAFF.

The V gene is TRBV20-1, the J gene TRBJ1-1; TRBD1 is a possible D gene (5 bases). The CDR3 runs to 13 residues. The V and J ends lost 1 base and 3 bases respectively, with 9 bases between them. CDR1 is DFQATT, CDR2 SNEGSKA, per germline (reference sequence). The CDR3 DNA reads TGCAGTGCTAGAGGGGGCAGGGACACTGAAGCTTTCTTT. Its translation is CSARGGRDTEAFF.

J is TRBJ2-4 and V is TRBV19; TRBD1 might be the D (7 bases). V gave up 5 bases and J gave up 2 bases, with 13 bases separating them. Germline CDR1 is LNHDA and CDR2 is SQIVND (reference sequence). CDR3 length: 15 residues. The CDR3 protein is CASSASGGTKNIQYF. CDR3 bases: TGTGCCAGTAGTGCCTCAGGGGGGACCAAAAACATTCAGTACTTC.

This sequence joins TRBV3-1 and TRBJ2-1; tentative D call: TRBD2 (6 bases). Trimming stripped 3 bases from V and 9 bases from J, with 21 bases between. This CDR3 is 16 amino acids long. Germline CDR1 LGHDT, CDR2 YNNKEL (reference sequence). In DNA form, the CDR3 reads TGTGCCAGCAGCCACGTTTATAACGGGGGTAAGGGTGAGCAGTTCTTC. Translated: CASSHVYNGGKGEQFF.

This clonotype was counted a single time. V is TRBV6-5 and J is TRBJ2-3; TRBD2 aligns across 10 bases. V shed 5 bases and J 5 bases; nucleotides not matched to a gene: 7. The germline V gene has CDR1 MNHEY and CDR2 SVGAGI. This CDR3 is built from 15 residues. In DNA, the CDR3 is TGTGCCAGCAGTCCGACTAGCGGGCAACTAGATACGCAGTATTTT. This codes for CASSPTSGQLDTQYF.

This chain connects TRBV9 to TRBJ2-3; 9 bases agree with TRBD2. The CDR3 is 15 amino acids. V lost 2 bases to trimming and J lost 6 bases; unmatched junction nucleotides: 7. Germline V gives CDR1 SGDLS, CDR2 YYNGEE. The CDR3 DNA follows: TGTGCCAGCAGCGTTGATAGCGGGAGTAGGGATACGCAGTATTTT. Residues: CASSVDSGSRDTQYF.

This CDR3 is CASSPGLVDKFF. The CDR3 nucleotides are TGCGCCAGCAGTCCTGGACTAGTAGATAAGTTCTTC. The chain combines TRBV10-2 with TRBJ2-1; 7 bases align to TRBD2. CDR3 size: 12 residues. The V segment lost 5 bases and the J segment 14 bases; nucleotides outside the gene matches: 9. Germline lookup yields CDR1 WSHSY and CDR2 SAAADI.

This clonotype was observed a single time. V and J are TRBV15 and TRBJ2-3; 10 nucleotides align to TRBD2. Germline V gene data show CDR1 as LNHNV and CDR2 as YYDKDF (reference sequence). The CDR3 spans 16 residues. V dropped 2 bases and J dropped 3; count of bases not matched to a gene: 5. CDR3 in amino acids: CATSRSGGVVTDTQYF. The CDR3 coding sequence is TGTGCCACCAGCAGAAGCGGGGGGGTAGTTACAGATACGCAGTATTTT.

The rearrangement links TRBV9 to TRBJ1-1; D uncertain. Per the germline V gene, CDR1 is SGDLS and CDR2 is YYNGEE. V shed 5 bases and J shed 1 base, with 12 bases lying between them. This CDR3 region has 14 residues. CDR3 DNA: TGTGCCAGCAGGGAGGACGGGGAGAACACTGAAGCTTTCTTT. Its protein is CASREDGENTEAFF.

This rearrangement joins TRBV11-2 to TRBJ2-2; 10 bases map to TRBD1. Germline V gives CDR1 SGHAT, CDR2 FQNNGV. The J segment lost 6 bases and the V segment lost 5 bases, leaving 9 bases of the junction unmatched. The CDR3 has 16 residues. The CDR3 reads CASSKPGTGAAGELFF. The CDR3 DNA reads TGTGCCAGCAGCAAACCCGGGACAGGGGCTGCCGGGGAGCTGTTTTTT.

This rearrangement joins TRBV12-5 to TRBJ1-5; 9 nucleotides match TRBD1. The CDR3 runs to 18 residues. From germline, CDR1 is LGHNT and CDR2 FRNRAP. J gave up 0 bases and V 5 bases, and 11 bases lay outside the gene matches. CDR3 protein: CASGPGTGKGYSNQPQHF. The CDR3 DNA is TGTGCTAGTGGTCCAGGGACAGGGAAGGGGTATAGCAATCAGCCCCAGCATTTT.

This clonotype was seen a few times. CDR3 sequence reads: CASSEGVGSGNTIYF. The CDR3 DNA sequence: TGTGCCAGCAGTGAAGGAGTTGGCTCTGGAAACACCATATATTTT. The genes are TRBV6-1 and TRBJ1-3, with D uncertain. This CDR3 contains 15 residues. Germline CDR1 reads MNHNS; CDR2 reads SASEGT. The V gene lost 1 base and the J gene lost 0 bases, with 7 bases spanning the gap.

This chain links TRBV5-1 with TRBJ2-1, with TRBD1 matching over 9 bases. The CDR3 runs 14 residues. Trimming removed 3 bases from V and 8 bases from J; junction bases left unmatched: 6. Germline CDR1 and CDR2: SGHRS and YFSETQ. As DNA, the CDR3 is TGCGCCAGCAGCTCGGGACAGGGTAGTCATGAGCAGTTCTTC. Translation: CASSSGQGSHEQFF.

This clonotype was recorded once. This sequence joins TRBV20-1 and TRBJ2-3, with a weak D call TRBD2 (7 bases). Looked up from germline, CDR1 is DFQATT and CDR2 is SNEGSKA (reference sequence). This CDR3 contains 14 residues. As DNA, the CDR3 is TGCAGCGCTCGAGGGGGGGACAGCACAGATACGCAGTATTTT. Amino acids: CSARGGDSTDTQYF.

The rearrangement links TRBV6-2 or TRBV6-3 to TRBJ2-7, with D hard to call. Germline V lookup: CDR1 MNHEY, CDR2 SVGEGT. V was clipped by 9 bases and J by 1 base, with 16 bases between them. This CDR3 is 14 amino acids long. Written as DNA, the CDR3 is TGTGCCAGTCTTCAGGCTGAGGAGTCCTACGAGCAGTACTTC. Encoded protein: CASLQAEESYEQYF.

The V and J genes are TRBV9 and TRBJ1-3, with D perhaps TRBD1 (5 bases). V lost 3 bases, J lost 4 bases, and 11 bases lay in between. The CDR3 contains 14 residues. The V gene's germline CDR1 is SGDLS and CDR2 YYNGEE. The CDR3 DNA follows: TGTGCCAGCAGCGCCAGGGAGGAAGGAAACACCATATATTTT. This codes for CASSAREEGNTIYF.

The CDR3 DNA is TGTGCCAGCAGTCCGTCGACAGGGGGCTATGGCTACACCTTC. The encoded protein is CASSPSTGGYGYTF. The V call is TRBV12-3 or TRBV12-4, the J call TRBJ1-2, with 9 nucleotides matching TRBD1. The CDR3 runs to 14 residues. J gave up 4 bases and V 5 bases, and 5 bases lay outside the gene matches.